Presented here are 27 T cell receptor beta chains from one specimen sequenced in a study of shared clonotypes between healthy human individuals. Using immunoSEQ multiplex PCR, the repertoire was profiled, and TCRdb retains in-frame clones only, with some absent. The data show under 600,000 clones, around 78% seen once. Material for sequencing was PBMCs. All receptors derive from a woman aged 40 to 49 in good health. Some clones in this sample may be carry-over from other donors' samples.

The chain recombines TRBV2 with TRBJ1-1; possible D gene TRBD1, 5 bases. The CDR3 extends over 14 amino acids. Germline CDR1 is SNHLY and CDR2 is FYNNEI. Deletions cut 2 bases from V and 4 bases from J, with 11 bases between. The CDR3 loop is CASSELGRGTEAFF. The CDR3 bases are TGTGCCAGCAGTGAATTGGGGCGCGGCACTGAAGCTTTCTTT. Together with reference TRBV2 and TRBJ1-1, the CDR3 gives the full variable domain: EPEVTQTPSHQVTQMGQEVILRCVPISNHLYFYWYRQILGQKVEFLVSFYNNEISEKSEIFDDQFSVERPDGSNFTLKIRSTKLEDSAMYFCASSELGRGTEAFFGQGTRLTVV.

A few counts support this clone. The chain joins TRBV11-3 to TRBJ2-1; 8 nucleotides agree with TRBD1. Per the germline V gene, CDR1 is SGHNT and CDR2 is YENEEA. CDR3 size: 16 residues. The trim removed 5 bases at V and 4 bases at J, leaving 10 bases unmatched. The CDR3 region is CASSPWAGGNYNEQFF. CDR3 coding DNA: TGTGCCAGCAGCCCTTGGGCAGGGGGCAATTACAATGAGCAGTTCTTC.

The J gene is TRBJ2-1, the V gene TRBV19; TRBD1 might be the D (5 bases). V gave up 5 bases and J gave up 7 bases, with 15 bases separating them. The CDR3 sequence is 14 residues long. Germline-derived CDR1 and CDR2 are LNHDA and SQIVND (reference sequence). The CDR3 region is CASSSQAGTNEQFF. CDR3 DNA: TGTGCCAGTAGTTCACAGGCTGGTACTAATGAGCAGTTCTTC.

The CDR3 reads CASSLGSSPGPQHF. For the CDR3, the DNA is TGTGCCAGCAGTTTGGGCTCTTCACCCGGGCCCCAGCATTTT. This chain links TRBV28 with TRBJ1-5; D gene unclear. The germline CDR1 and CDR2 sequences are MDHEN and SYDVKM. The CDR3 runs 14 residues. V was cut by 3 bases and J by 9 bases, with 15 bases left in between.

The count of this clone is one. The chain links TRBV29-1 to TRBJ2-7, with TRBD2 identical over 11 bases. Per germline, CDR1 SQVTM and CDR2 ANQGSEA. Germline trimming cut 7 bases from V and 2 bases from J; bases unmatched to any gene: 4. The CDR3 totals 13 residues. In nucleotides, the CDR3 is TGCAGCGCTACACTAGCGGGAGCCTACGAGCAGTACTTC. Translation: CSATLAGAYEQYF.

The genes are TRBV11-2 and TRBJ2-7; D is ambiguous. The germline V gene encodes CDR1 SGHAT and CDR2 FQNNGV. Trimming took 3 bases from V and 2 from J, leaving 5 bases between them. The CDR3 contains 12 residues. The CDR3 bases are TGTGCCAGCAGCTTCAATACCTACGAGCAGTACTTC. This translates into CASSFNTYEQYF.

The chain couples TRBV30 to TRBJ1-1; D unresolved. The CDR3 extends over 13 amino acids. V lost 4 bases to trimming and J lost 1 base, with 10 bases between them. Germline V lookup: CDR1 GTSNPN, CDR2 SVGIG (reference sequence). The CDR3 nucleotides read TGTGCCTGGAAGGACGCCCAGAACACTGAAGCTTTCTTT. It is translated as CAWKDAQNTEAFF.

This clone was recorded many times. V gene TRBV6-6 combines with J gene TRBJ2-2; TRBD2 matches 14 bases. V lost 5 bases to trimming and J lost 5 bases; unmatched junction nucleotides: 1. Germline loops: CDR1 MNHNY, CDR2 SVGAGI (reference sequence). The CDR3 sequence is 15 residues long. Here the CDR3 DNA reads TGTGCCAGCAGTGGACTAGCGGGAGGTACCGGGGAGCTGTTTTTT. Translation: CASSGLAGGTGELFF.

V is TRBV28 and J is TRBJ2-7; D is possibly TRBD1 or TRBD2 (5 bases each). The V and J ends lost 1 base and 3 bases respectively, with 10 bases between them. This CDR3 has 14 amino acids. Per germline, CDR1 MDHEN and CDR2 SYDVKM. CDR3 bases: TGTGCCAGCAGTTTATCAGGGACGATCTACGAGCAGTACTTC. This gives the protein CASSLSGTIYEQYF. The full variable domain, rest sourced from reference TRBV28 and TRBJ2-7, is DVKVTQSSRYLVKRTGEKVFLECVQDMDHENMFWYRQDPGLGLRLIYFSYDVKMKEKGDIPEGYSVSREKKERFSLILESASTNQTSMYLCASSLSGTIYEQYFGPGTRLTVT.

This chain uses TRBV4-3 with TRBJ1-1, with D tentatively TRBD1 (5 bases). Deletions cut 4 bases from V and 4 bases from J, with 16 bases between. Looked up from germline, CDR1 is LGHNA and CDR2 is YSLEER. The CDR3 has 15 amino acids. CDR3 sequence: CASSPQAGGGTEAFF. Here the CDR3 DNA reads TGCGCCAGCAGCCCGCAGGCCGGGGGTGGCACTGAAGCTTTCTTT.

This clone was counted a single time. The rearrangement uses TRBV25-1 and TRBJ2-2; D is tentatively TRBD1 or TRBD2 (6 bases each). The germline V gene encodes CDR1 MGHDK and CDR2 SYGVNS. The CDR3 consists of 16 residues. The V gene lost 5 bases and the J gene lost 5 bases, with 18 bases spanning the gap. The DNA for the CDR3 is TGTGCCAGCAGTCTACCGGGAGTGAGGGGGACCGGGGAGCTGTTTTTT. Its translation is CASSLPGVRGTGELFF.

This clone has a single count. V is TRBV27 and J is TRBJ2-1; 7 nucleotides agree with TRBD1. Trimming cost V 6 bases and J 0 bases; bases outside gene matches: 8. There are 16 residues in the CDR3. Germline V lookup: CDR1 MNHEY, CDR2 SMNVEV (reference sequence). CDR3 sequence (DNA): TGTGCCAGCAGCCAAGGACAGGTTGGCTCCTACAATGAGCAGTTCTTC. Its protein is CASSQGQVGSYNEQFF.

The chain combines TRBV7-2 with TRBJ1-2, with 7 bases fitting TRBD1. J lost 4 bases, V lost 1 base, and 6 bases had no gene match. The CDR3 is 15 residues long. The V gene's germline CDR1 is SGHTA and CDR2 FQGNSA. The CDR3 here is CASSLDTGVAYGYTF. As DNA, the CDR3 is TGTGCCAGCAGCTTAGACACAGGGGTGGCCTATGGCTACACCTTC.

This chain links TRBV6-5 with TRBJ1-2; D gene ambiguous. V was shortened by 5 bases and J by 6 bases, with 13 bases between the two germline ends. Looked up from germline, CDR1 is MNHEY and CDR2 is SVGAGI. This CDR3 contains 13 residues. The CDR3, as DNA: TGTGCCAGCAGTCCCCACATGGGAGATGGCTACACCTTC. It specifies CASSPHMGDGYTF.

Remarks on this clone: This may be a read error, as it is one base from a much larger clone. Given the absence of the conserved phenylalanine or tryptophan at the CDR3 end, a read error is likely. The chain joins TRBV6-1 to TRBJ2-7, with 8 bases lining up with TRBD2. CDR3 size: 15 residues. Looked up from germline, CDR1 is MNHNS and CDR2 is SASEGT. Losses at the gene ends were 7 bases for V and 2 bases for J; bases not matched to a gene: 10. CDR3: CASTRNSGATYEQYL. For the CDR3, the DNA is TGTGCCAGCACCAGAAATAGCGGGGCAACCTACGAGCAGTACCTC.

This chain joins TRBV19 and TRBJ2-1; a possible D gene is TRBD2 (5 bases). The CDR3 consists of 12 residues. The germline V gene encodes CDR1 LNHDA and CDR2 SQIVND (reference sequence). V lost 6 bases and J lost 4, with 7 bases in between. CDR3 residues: CASSGVYNEQFF. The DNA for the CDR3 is TGTGCCAGTAGCGGGGTGTACAATGAGCAGTTCTTC.

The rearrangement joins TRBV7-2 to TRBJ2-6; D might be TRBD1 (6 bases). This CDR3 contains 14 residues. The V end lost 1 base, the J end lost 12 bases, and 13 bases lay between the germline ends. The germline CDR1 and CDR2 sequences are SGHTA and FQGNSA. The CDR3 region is CASSLVQTDSVLTF. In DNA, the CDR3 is TGTGCCAGCAGCTTAGTCCAGACGGACAGCGTCCTGACTTTC. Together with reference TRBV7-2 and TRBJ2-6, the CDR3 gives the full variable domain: GAGVSQSPSNKVTEKGKDVELRCDPISGHTALYWYRQSLGQGLEFLIYFQGNSAPDKSGLPSDRFSAERTGGSVSTLTIQRTQQEDSAVYLCASSLVQTDSVLTFGAGSRLTVL.

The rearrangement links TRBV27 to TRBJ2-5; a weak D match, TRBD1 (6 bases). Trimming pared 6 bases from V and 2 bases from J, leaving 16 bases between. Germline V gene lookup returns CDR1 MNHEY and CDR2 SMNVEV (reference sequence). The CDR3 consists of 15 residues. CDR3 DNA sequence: TGTGCCAGCAGACCCCGGACAGCCCCTCAAGAGACCCAGTACTTC. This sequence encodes CASRPRTAPQETQYF.

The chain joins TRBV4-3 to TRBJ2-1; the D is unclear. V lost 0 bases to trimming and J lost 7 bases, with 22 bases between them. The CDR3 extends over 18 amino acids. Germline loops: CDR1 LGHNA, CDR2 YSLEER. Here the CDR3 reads CASSQEGSVAQIVNEQFF. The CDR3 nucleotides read TGCGCCAGCAGCCAAGAAGGTTCGGTCGCCCAGATCGTGAATGAGCAGTTCTTC.

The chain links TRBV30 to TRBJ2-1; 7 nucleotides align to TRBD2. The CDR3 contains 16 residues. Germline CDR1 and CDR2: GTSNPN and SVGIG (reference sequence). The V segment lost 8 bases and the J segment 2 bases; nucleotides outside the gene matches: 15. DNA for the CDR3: TGTGCCGGATCCCTCGCGACTAGCCCTACCTACAATGAGCAGTTCTTC. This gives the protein CAGSLATSPTYNEQFF. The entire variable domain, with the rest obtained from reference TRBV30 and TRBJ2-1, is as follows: SQTIHQWPATLVQPVGSPLSLECTVEGTSNPNLYWYRQAAGRGLQLLFYSVGIGQISSEVPQNLSASRPQDRQFILSSKKLLLSDSGFYLCAGSLATSPTYNEQFFGPGTRLTVL.

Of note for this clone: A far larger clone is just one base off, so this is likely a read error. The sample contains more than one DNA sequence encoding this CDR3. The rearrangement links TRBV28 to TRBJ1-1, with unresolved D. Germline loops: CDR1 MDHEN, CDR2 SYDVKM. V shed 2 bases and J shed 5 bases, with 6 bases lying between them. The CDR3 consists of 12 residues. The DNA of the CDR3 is TGTGCCAGCAGTTTAACTGGGACTGAAGCTTTCTTT. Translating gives CASSLTGTEAFF.

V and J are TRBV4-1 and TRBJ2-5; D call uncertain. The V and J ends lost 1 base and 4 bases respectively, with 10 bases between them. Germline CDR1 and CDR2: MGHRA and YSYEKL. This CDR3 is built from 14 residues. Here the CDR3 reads CASSQGPRGETQYF. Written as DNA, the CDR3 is TGCGCCAGCAGCCAAGGTCCCAGAGGAGAGACCCAGTACTTC.

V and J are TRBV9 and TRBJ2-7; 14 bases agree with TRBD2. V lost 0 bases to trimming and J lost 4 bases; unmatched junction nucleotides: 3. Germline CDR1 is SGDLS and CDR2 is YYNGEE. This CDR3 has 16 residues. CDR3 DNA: TGTGCCAGCAGCGTAGGGGGACTAGCGGGAGCTTACGAGCAGTACTTC. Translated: CASSVGGLAGAYEQYF.

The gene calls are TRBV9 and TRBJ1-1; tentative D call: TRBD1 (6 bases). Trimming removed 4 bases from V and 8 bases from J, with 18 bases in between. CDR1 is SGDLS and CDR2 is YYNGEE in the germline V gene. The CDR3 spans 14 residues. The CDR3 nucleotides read TGTGCCAGCAGCTCCAGGGCGGGGGGCGCGGAAGCTTTCTTT. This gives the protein CASSSRAGGAEAFF.

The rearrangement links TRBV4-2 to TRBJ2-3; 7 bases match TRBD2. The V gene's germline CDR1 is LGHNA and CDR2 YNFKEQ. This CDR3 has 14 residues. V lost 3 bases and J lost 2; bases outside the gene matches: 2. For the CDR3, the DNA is TGTGCCAGCAGCCAGCGACTAGCCACAGATACGCAGTATTTT. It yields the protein CASSQRLATDTQYF.

The CDR3 nucleotides are TGTGCCAGCAGGGGCCCTCCAGGCGGTGAAGCTTTCTTT. Amino acid sequence: CASRGPPGGEAFF. J is TRBJ1-1 and V is TRBV2; D call uncertain. The length of the CDR3 is 13 residues. The V gene's germline CDR1 is SNHLY and CDR2 FYNNEI. Trimming removed 6 bases at V and 7 bases at J, with 15 bases between.

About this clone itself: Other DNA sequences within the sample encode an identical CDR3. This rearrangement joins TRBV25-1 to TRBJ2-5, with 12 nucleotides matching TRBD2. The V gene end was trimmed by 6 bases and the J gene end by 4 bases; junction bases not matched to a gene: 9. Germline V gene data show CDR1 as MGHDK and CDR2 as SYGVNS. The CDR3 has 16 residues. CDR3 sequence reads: CASRAGASGRGETQYF. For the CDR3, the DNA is TGTGCCAGCAGGGCCGGAGCTAGCGGGAGGGGAGAGACCCAGTACTTC.